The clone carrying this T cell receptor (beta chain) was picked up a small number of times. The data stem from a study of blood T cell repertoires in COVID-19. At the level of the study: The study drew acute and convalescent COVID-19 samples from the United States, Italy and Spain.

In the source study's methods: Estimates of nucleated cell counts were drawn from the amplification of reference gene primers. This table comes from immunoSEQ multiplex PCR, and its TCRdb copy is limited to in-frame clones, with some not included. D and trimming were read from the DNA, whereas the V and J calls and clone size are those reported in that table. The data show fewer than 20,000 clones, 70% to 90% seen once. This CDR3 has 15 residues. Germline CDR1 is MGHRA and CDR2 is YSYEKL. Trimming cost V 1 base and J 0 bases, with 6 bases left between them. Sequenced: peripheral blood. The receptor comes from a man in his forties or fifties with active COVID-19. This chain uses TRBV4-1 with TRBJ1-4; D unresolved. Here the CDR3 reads CASSQGWPTNEKLFF. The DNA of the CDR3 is TGCGCCAGCAGCCAAGGGTGGCCAACTAATGAAAAACTGTTTTTT.